The clone carrying this T cell receptor beta chain has a handful of counts. Its antigen remains unknown. Regions amplified from RNA transcripts were the TCR beta CDR3 regions. First-round RT-PCR with HTBI primers amplified the TCR CDR3 region. TCRdb called the multiplex PCR reads again in MiXCR, with one record for every CDR3 protein. The sample shows 700,000 or so distinct CDR3 sequences, about a sixth of them seen only once. This sample was taken from a study of T cells in Graves' hyperthyroidism and ophthalmopathy. The V and J ends lost 4 bases and 2 bases respectively, with 4 bases between them. Germline-derived CDR1 and CDR2 are GTSNPN and SVGIG (reference sequence). The CDR3 consists of 11 residues. The study's findings and limits: Blood samples included most of the expanded thyroid clonotypes exceeding 0.001.

This chain uses TRBV30 with TRBJ2-3; D is uncertain. This sequence originates from a man aged 18 to 29 with Graves' hyperthyroidism. Sequenced: blood. The CDR3 sequence is CAWTNTDTQYF. CDR3 DNA: TGTGCCTGGACAAACACAGATACGCAGTATTTT. The full variable domain, rest sourced from reference TRBV30 and TRBJ2-3, is SQTIHQWPATLVQPVGSPLSLECTVEGTSNPNLYWYRQAAGRGLQLLFYSVGIGQISSEVPQNLSASRPQDRQFILSSKKLLLSDSGFYLCAWTNTDTQYFGPGTRLTVL.